The 18 T cell receptor beta chains below all came from one sample that was sequenced in a study of graft-versus-host responses after intestinal transplantation. No antigen has been assigned to these receptors. Assay used: immunoSEQ multiplex PCR; TCRdb lists only in-frame clones, some missing. The data hold 75,000 to 100,000 clones, with around 83% observed a single time. Sequenced here: unstimulated CD8+ T cells sorted from spleen or lymph node cells, sampled before intestinal transplant. All receptors come from a human donor who received an intestinal transplant.

Turning to this clone: This same CDR3 is encoded by further DNA sequences in the sample. This chain connects TRBV9 to TRBJ2-1, with unresolved D. Germline-derived CDR1 and CDR2 are SGDLS and YYNGEE. This CDR3 contains 14 residues. The germline V and J ends were trimmed by 2 bases and 4 bases, with 10 bases remaining between them. The CDR3 loop is CASSVYGSYNEQFF. The DNA of the CDR3 is TGTGCCAGCAGCGTCTATGGGTCATACAATGAGCAGTTCTTC.

The J gene is TRBJ1-1, the V gene TRBV13; D remains ambiguous. Germline-derived CDR1 and CDR2 are PRHDT and FYEKMQ (reference sequence). Between the trimmed V and J ends, which lost 5 bases and 3 bases, there was a span of 13 bases. The CDR3 covers 14 residues. The CDR3 loop reads CASSTLHSDTEAFF. CDR3 nucleotides: TGTGCCAGCAGCACCCTACACAGCGACACTGAAGCTTTCTTT.

This clone came up a few times. The genes are TRBV5-4 and TRBJ2-7; TRBD2 agrees at 8 bases. Germline V lookup: CDR1 SGHNT, CDR2 YYREEE (reference sequence). Germline trimming cut 2 bases from V and 2 bases from J; bases unmatched to any gene: 6. CDR3 size: 15 residues. CDR3 region: CASSFGSGAAYEQYF. Written as DNA, the CDR3 is TGTGCCAGCAGCTTCGGTAGCGGGGCTGCCTACGAGCAGTACTTC.

This clone came up a few times. The rearrangement joins TRBV2 to TRBJ1-2; the match to TRBD1 covers 8 bases. Trimming cost V 10 bases and J 2 bases; bases outside gene matches: 3. This CDR3 is 12 amino acids long. Germline V gives CDR1 SNHLY, CDR2 FYNNEI. The CDR3 here is CATRQGNYGYTF. For the CDR3, the DNA is TGTGCCACCCGACAGGGGAACTATGGCTACACCTTC.

This chain uses TRBV9 with TRBJ1-5, with D perhaps matching TRBD1 (5 bases). V was shortened by 4 bases and J by 3 bases, with 11 bases between the two germline ends. The CDR3 totals 14 residues. Germline V gene sequence: CDR1 SGDLS, CDR2 YYNGEE. The CDR3 coding sequence is TGTGCCAGCAGCCAGGGAGCCTTCAATCAGCCCCAGCATTTT. This translates into CASSQGAFNQPQHF.

Written as DNA, the CDR3 is TGTGCCAGCAGTCCCGGGACAGGGGATGGCTACACCTTC. Protein product: CASSPGTGDGYTF. The genes are TRBV6-5 and TRBJ1-2; 10 bases are a match to TRBD1. V trimming: 5 bases; J trimming: 6 bases; junction bases outside the gene matches: 3. The CDR3 length is 13 residues. Germline loops: CDR1 MNHEY, CDR2 SVGAGI.

This rearrangement joins TRBV5-1 to TRBJ2-2, with 9 bases lining up with TRBD1. The length of the CDR3 is 15 residues. Germline loops: CDR1 SGHRS, CDR2 YFSETQ. After removal of 6 bases from V and 0 bases from J, the junction contained 3 bases not matched to a gene. CDR3 nucleotide sequence: TGCGCCAGCACCGGGGACAGGGCGAACACCGGGGAGCTGTTTTTT. This gives the protein CASTGDRANTGELFF.

The rearrangement uses TRBV6-5 and TRBJ2-5; TRBD2 matches at 9 bases. V shed 7 bases and J 1 base; nucleotides not matched to a gene: 7. Per the germline V gene, CDR1 is MNHEY and CDR2 is SVGAGI. The CDR3 has 15 amino acids. The CDR3 nucleotides read TGTGCCAGCATGGCGGCTAGCGGGATCCAAGAGACCCAGTACTTC. Its protein product is CASMAASGIQETQYF.

This clone was detected a few times. This sequence joins TRBV7-9 and TRBJ2-7; D is uncertain. There are 12 residues in the CDR3. V lost 3 bases and J lost 3, with 6 bases in between. CDR1 and CDR2 from the germline V gene are SEHNR and FQNEAQ (reference sequence). For the CDR3, the DNA is TGTGCCAGCAGCTTGGCAATCTACGAGCAGTACTTC. Its protein product is CASSLAIYEQYF.

This clone was recorded once. The J gene is TRBJ1-3, the V gene TRBV10-3, with no clear D. CDR1 is ENHRY, CDR2 SYGVKD, per germline. The CDR3 consists of 15 residues. Trimming stripped 3 bases from V and 0 bases from J, with 9 bases between. The CDR3 loop reads CAISDLGSSGNTIYF. The CDR3, as DNA: TGTGCCATCAGTGATTTGGGAAGCTCTGGAAACACCATATATTTT.

The genes are TRBV7-2 and TRBJ2-7, with D possibly TRBD1 on 6 matching bases. Trimming took off 2 bases at V and 4 bases at J, with 12 bases between the two ends. The CDR3 totals 14 residues. Germline V gene sequence: CDR1 SGHTA, CDR2 FQGNSA. CDR3 bases: TGTGCCAGCAGCTTATTCGATGACAGGTACGAGCAGTACTTC. Translation: CASSLFDDRYEQYF.

V is TRBV28 and J is TRBJ1-1, with unresolved D. CDR1 is MDHEN, CDR2 SYDVKM, per germline. CDR3 length equals 12 residues. Trimming pared 3 bases from V and 0 bases from J, leaving 2 bases between. The CDR3 bases are TGTGCCAGCAGTTTCCTGAACACTGAAGCTTTCTTT. Translation: CASSFLNTEAFF. Based on the CDR3 plus reference TRBV28 and TRBJ1-1, the full variable domain is DVKVTQSSRYLVKRTGEKVFLECVQDMDHENMFWYRQDPGLGLRLIYFSYDVKMKEKGDIPEGYSVSREKKERFSLILESASTNQTSMYLCASSFLNTEAFFGQGTRLTVV.

On this clone: The junction departs from the called germline gene at one end, perhaps through a read error. Other DNA sequences in the same sample also yield this CDR3. The V and J genes are TRBV5-1 and TRBJ2-6; D gene ambiguous. Germline values: CDR1 SGHRS, CDR2 YFSETQ. CDR3 length: 17 residues. Here the CDR3 DNA reads TGTGCCAGCAGCTTGGTGGACCGATCGGCCGGGGCCAACGTCCTGACTTTC. It yields the protein CASSLVDRSAGANVLTF.

The V call is TRBV9, the J call TRBJ2-5, with D unresolved. With 0 bases removed from V and 2 bases from J, the gap between germline ends came to 5 bases. There are 13 residues in the CDR3. In germline, CDR1 is SGDLS, CDR2 YYNGEE. CDR3 in DNA: TGTGCCAGCAGCGTAGTTCTACAAGAGACCCAGTACTTC. It encodes CASSVVLQETQYF.

The chain carries TRBV5-6 and TRBJ2-3; 10 bases align to TRBD1. The CDR3 loop spans 16 amino acids. Trimming took 0 bases from V and 2 from J; bases not matched to a gene: 3. Germline V lookup: CDR1 SGHDT, CDR2 YYEEEE. Written as DNA, the CDR3 is TGTGCCAGCAGCTTGGGACAGGGGGCGGACACAGATACGCAGTATTTT. Its protein is CASSLGQGADTDTQYF.

The chain has TRBV5-1 and TRBJ2-7; no firm D call. V shed 4 bases and J shed 1 base, with 18 bases lying between them. The CDR3 is 16 amino acids. In germline, CDR1 is SGHRS, CDR2 YFSETQ. CDR3 coding DNA: TGCGCCAGCAGCCTAACCTTGCTAGGTAATTCCTACGAGCAGTACTTC. It translates to CASSLTLLGNSYEQYF.

The genes are TRBV7-9 and TRBJ2-7; D unresolved. Trimming left V 2 bases short and J 0 bases short, with 14 bases between. From germline, CDR1 is SEHNR and CDR2 FQNEAQ (reference sequence). CDR3 length: 16 amino acids. CDR3 loop: CASSLKSGDISYEQYF. The CDR3 coding sequence is TGTGCCAGCAGCTTAAAGTCCGGTGATATCTCCTACGAGCAGTACTTC.

The CDR3 DNA is TGTGCCAGTAGTCCGGGGCTTGGCTACACCTTC. Protein: CASSPGLGYTF. The chain has TRBV19 and TRBJ1-2; D might be TRBD1 (5 bases). Trimming took 5 bases from V and 7 from J, leaving 8 bases between them. The CDR3 is made up of 11 amino acids. Germline V CDR1 and CDR2: LNHDA, SQIVND (reference sequence).